This T cell receptor beta chain was sequenced for a study of blood T cell repertoires in COVID-19 (dated by TCRdb to between 2020 and 2021). Some background on the complete study: Collaborator samples came from the United States, Italy and Spain and covered acute and convalescent phases of COVID-19. The material from the prospective study consisted of cDNA or gDNA derived from T cells, B-cell-depleted T cells, or PBMCs. The dataset comprised deeply sampled blood TCRbeta repertoires from subjects exposed to, actively infected with, or recovered from COVID-19. The repertoires were released in a freely available public database intended as a resource for research on the immune response to SARS-CoV-2. The samples were drawn from two sources: the first 160 participants of the ongoing ImmuneRACE study, and over 950 subjects contributed by 6 global collaborators. A de-identified subject ID, COVID-19 status, age in years and sex were almost always included in the sample metadata. HLA class I and class II types, where available, came from metadata supplied by the sample provider rather than from assay-based typing.

Remarks on this clone: The antigen it recognizes is unknown. No per-base quality is available; no much larger clone lies one base away.

The collaborating institutions used their own protocols to collect whole blood in K2EDTA tubes. For TCRbeta analysis, collaborator samples were shipped as frozen whole blood, as isolated PBMCs, or as DNA extracted from either sample type. The CDR3 numbers 13 residues from cysteine through phenylalanine. The retained sequence is limited to the CDR3, 39 bases, with the frame set at the first base. Reading the germline V gene gives CDR1 SGHRS and CDR2 YFSETQ. Trimming costs V 1 base and J 6 bases, and their ends lie 11 bases apart. The immunoSEQ Assay, a bias-controlled multiplex PCR, was used to amplify TCRbeta CDR3 regions from genomic DNA. The authors' analysis ran thus. Nucleated cell counts per sample were estimated from amplification of reference gene primers within the assay. To quantify the absolute abundance of each unique TCRbeta CDR3 rearrangement, sequence reads were collapsed and filtered. For each sample, productive Simpson clonality was calculated as the square root of Simpson's diversity index over productive rearrangements. TCRdb stores this immuneACCESS table with in-frame sequences only. Part of the clones is absent; in the studies checked, under half of the shortfall reflects unresolved V genes, and no reason is known for the rest. V, J and clone size derive from that table, while D and trimming were established from the DNA sequence. For this sample the table gives some 200,000 clones, of which 80% to 85% were detected only once. The ten largest account for approximately 2.5% of the sample.

Overall results and qualifications from the work: How much clinical and demographic metadata was included differed by source and by participant, and the metadata was provided uncurated.

The chain uses TRBV5-1 and TRBJ2-7, with TRBD1 as a weak D call on 5 bases. The material sequenced was peripheral blood. This sequence originates from a human donor with acute or convalescent COVID-19. The donor label of this sample is uncertain. The nucleotide sequence is given as TGCGCCAGCAGCTTGCAGGGCTCGCGCGAGCAGTACTTC. It encodes CASSLQGSREQYF.